A selection of T cell receptor beta chains follows, all from one sample in a study of blood T cell repertoires in COVID-19. Sequenced by immunoSEQ multiplex PCR; TCRdb stores in-frame clones only, minus some. The data hold about 410,000 clones, with approximately 90% observed a single time. The sample was peripheral blood. All receptors derive from a woman in her thirties or forties with COVID-19, enrolled during active disease. CDR3s include the opening cysteine and the closing phenylalanine or tryptophan. Each record gives: clone size, J gene, V gene, D gene, CDR3 DNA, CDR3 protein. The D gene is left open where the match is weak. Only part of the rows carry a size: once, few, many, or a class if the clone is expanded.

few TRBJ2-7 TRBV5-1 NA TGCGCCAGCGCCCGGACATCGTCCTACGAGCAGTACTTC CASARTSSYEQYF
once TRBJ2-7 TRBV30 TRBD1 TGTGCCTGGTGCCGGGACAGCTTAGCCTACGAGCAGTACTTC CAWCRDSLAYEQYF
NA TRBJ2-1 TRBV4-3 NA TGCGCCAGCAGCGACCTGACGGGGGTTGGGAATGAGCAGTTCTTC CASSDLTGVGNEQFF
NA TRBJ2-5 TRBV30 TRBD1 TGTGCCTGGGCCGGGACAGGGAGAGAGACCCAGTACTTC CAWAGTGRETQYF
NA TRBJ2-7 TRBV27 NA TGTGCCAGCAGTTTAGTGCCCCCGACTACCTCCTACGAGCAGTACTTC CASSLVPPTTSYEQYF
NA TRBJ2-1 TRBV3-1/TRBV3-2 NA TGTGCCAGCAGCCAAGATCTTCGGAGGGACGAGCAGTTCTTC CASSQDLRRDEQFF
NA TRBJ1-5 TRBV4-1 NA TGCGCCAGCAGCCAAGTGGTACAGTCCAATCAGCCCCAGCATTTT CASSQVVQSNQPQHF
NA TRBJ2-3 TRBV5-1 TRBD2 TGCGCCAGCAGCTTTGGCGGGACTAGCGGGATAGATACGCAGTATTTT CASSFGGTSGIDTQYF
NA TRBJ1-2 TRBV24-1 NA TGTGCCACCAGTGATGCCAGGGCGCACTATGGCTACACCTTC CATSDARAHYGYTF
NA TRBJ2-5 TRBV5-1 TRBD2 TGCGCCAGCAGTAAAACTAGCGGGGGGGTCAGGGAGACCCAGTACTTC CASSKTSGGVRETQYF
once TRBJ1-5 TRBV4-1 TRBD1 TGCGCCAGCAGTCCAATGGGACAGGTCGTCAATCAGCCCCAGCATTTT CASSPMGQVVNQPQHF
NA TRBJ1-5 TRBV15 TRBD1 TGTGCCACCAGCAGAGAGATTTATGGGGACAGGTCTAGCAATCAGCCCCAGCATTTT CATSREIYGDRSSNQPQHF
NA TRBJ2-7 TRBV6-6 NA TGTGCCAGCAGTTATTTGACAGTCTCCTACGAGCAGTACTTC CASSYLTVSYEQYF
NA TRBJ1-6 TRBV27 NA TGTGCCAGCACCCTGGGAGGGTTGAGGTCACCCCTCCACTTT CASTLGGLRSPLHF
many TRBJ1-2 TRBV9 NA TGTGCCAGCAGCGCTGGGGGGGATTACGAAAATGGCTACACCTTC CASSAGGDYENGYTF
NA TRBJ2-5 TRBV5-4 NA TGTGCCAGCAGTTTACCGGGATCATTACAAGAGACCCAGTACTTC CASSLPGSLQETQYF
once TRBJ1-2 TRBV28 NA TGTGCCAGCAGTTTGATGGCACAGGGCTATGGCTACACCTTC CASSLMAQGYGYTF
NA TRBJ2-2 TRBV19 NA TGTGCCAGTAAAGGGAGCACCGGGGAGCTGTTTTTT CASKGSTGELFF
NA TRBJ2-1 TRBV19 TRBD2 TGTGCCAGTAGTATTTCTAAAGCGGGGGTCTTATACAATGAGCAGTTCTTC CASSISKAGVLYNEQFF
NA TRBJ1-1 TRBV27 NA TGTGCCAGCAGTGATACGGTGAACACTGAAGCTTTCTTT CASSDTVNTEAFF
NA TRBJ1-6 TRBV4-3 NA TGCGCCAGCAGCCAAGAGCGGCAGGGCAGGATTAATTCACCCCTCCACTTT CASSQERQGRINSPLHF
NA TRBJ1-1 TRBV29-1 NA TGCAGCGTTGCCAGGGTTGAAGCTTTCTTT CSVARVEAFF
NA TRBJ1-1 TRBV13 NA TGTGCCAGCAGCTCGACAGAGAACACTGAAGCTTTCTTT CASSSTENTEAFF
once TRBJ2-5 TRBV28 NA TGTGCCAGCAGTTTGTTTGAGTTTGGAGAGACCCAGTACTTC CASSLFEFGETQYF
NA TRBJ1-6 TRBV14 TRBD1 TGTGCCAGCAGCCAACACCGGGACAGGGGATCACCCCTCCACTTT CASSQHRDRGSPLHF
NA TRBJ1-2 TRBV5-1 TRBD1 TGCGCCAGCAGCGTCGGACAGGGGATTGGCTACACCTTC CASSVGQGIGYTF
once TRBJ2-2 TRBV29-1 TRBD1 TGCAGCGTTGAACCCGGACAGGACAACACCGGGGAGCTGTTTTTT CSVEPGQDNTGELFF
NA TRBJ2-3 TRBV5-1 NA TGCGCCAGCAGCTTGGGAGTTTATACGCAGTATTTT CASSLGVYTQYF
NA TRBJ2-7 TRBV6-5 TRBD2 TGTGCCAGCTCCGCGGGGGGGGGCTACGAGCAGTACTTC CASSAGGGYEQYF
NA TRBJ2-7 TRBV11-2 NA TGTGCCAGCAGCTTAGTTGGGCAAGGCGCCTACGAGCAGTACTTC CASSLVGQGAYEQYF
NA TRBJ2-1 TRBV14 TRBD2 TGTGCCAGCAGCCAAGGGGGACTAGCGGGTAATGAGCAGTTCTTC CASSQGGLAGNEQFF
NA TRBJ2-1 TRBV30 NA TGTGCCTGGAGTGTAAAGCACAATGAGCAGTTCTTC CAWSVKHNEQFF
once TRBJ2-7 TRBV7-2 NA TGTGCCAGCAGCTTAGTTCTACAGCTCGCCTACGAGCAGTACTTC CASSLVLQLAYEQYF
once TRBJ2-7 TRBV11-2 NA TGTGCCAGCAGCTTACAGCCACAGGGATACTCCTACGAGCAGTACTTC CASSLQPQGYSYEQYF
NA TRBJ2-1 TRBV28 TRBD2 TGTGCCAGCAGTCGACTAGCGGGGGCACGCCTCAATGAGCAGTTCTTC CASSRLAGARLNEQFF
NA TRBJ2-5 TRBV5-4 TRBD1 TGTGCCAGCAGCCCAAGACAGGGGGCGGAGACCCAGTACTTC CASSPRQGAETQYF
NA TRBJ1-2 TRBV28 TRBD1 TGTGCCAGCAGTTTTCCCTCGGGACAGGGAAACTATGGCTACACCTTC CASSFPSGQGNYGYTF
NA TRBJ1-5 TRBV4-1 NA TGCGCCAGCAGCCTGTCCCAGGGGAATCAGCCCCAGCATTTT CASSLSQGNQPQHF
NA TRBJ2-3 TRBV30 NA TGTGCATGCAATAGAGTTAGCACAGATACGCAGTATTTT CACNRVSTDTQYF
NA TRBJ2-5 TRBV5-6 NA TGTGCCAGCAGACGAAGAGTAGCCCCACGAGAGACCCAGTACTTC CASRRRVAPRETQYF
NA TRBJ1-1 TRBV20-1 NA TGCAGTGGAACAGTGAACACTGAAGCTTTCTTT CSGTVNTEAFF
NA TRBJ1-4 TRBV28 TRBD1 TGTGCCAGCAGTTCCGGGACAGGGTATGAAAAACTGTTTTTT CASSSGTGYEKLFF
once TRBJ2-3 TRBV28 TRBD1 TGTGCCAGCAGGAGGGGGCTTGGTGCAGATACGCAGTATTTT CASRRGLGADTQYF
NA TRBJ1-4 TRBV19 NA TGTGCCAGTAGCCTATCCCGGTGGGAAAAACTGTTTTTT CASSLSRWEKLFF
NA TRBJ2-1 TRBV11-1 TRBD2 TGTGCCAGCAGCCCTAGGGCACTAGCGGGGTACAATGAGCAGTTCTTC CASSPRALAGYNEQFF
NA TRBJ1-4 TRBV6-5 TRBD1 TGTGCCAGCAGTTGGGACTACAGGGGGCCCGTTGAAAAACTGTTTTTT CASSWDYRGPVEKLFF
NA TRBJ1-2 TRBV2 TRBD1 TGTGCCAGCAGTGACAGGGGGCCAGGTGGCTACACCTTC CASSDRGPGGYTF
few TRBJ2-1 TRBV9 TRBD2 TGTGCCAGCAGCCCCGATAGCGGGAGTAGGGGCCATGAGCAGTTCTTC CASSPDSGSRGHEQFF
few TRBJ2-7 TRBV7-6 NA TGTGCCAGCAGCTTAGGGCTAGGTCTGATCGAGCAGTACTTC CASSLGLGLIEQYF
NA TRBJ1-6 TRBV28 TRBD1 TGTGCCAGCAGTTTGCAGGGGGATAATTCACCCCTCCACTTT CASSLQGDNSPLHF
NA TRBJ2-7 TRBV27 TRBD1 TGTGCCAGCAGTTTATCCAGGGGGCTATTGTACGAGCAGTACTTC CASSLSRGLLYEQYF
NA TRBJ1-1 TRBV5-6 NA TGTGCCAGCAGCTTATGGGGAGGGTCTGAAGCTTTCTTT CASSLWGGSEAFF
NA TRBJ1-1 TRBV30 NA TGTGCCTGGGACGTTCTTGGGGGCCGGTCTGAAGCTTTCTTT CAWDVLGGRSEAFF
NA TRBJ1-2 TRBV15 NA TGTGCCACCAGCAGTCGGGGGGCCTCTGGCTACACCTTC CATSSRGASGYTF
NA TRBJ1-2 TRBV18 NA TGTGCCAGCTCACCACTCGTCGGCTATGGCTACACCTTC CASSPLVGYGYTF